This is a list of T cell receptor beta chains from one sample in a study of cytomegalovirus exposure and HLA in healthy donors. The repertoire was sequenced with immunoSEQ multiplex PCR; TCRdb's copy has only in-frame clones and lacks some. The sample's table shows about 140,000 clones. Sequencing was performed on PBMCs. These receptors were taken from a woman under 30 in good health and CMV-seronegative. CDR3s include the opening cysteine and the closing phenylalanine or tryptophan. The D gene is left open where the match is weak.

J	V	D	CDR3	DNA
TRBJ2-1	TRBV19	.	CASKQGMNEQFF	TGTGCCAGCAAGCAGGGGATGAATGAGCAGTTCTTC
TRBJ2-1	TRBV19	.	CASTIDGGTYNEQFF	TGTGCCAGTACCATCGACGGAGGAACCTACAATGAGCAGTTCTTC
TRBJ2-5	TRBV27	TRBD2	CASGQLAGAVQETQYF	TGTGCCAGCGGACAACTAGCGGGAGCGGTCCAAGAGACCCAGTACTTC
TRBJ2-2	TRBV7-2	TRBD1	CASSVQGGRGELFF	TGTGCCAGCAGCGTACAGGGGGGAAGGGGGGAGCTGTTTTTT
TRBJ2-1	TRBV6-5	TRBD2	CASTRQAGLYNEQFF	TGTGCCAGCACCCGACAAGCGGGACTCTACAATGAGCAGTTCTTC
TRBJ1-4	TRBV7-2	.	CASSLAKLPNEKLFF	TGTGCCAGCAGCTTAGCTAAGCTCCCTAATGAAAAACTGTTTTTT
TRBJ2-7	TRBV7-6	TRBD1	CASSLRGQVYEQYF	TGTGCCAGCAGCTTAAGAGGACAGGTCTACGAGCAGTACTTC
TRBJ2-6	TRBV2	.	CAIPLPSRTAGANVLTF	TGTGCCATCCCGCTGCCAAGTCGGACAGCTGGGGCCAACGTCCTGACTTTC
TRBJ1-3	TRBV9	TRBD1	CASSPPWGDSAGNTIYF	TGTGCCAGCAGCCCACCATGGGGGGACAGCGCTGGAAACACCATATATTTT
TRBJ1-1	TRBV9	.	CASSPLTAGEAFF	TGTGCCAGCAGCCCTCTTACAGCTGGTGAAGCTTTCTTT
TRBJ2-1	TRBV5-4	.	CASTSISQGRDEQFF	TGTGCCAGCACCTCGATTAGTCAGGGAAGGGATGAGCAGTTCTTC
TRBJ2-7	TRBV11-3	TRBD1	CASTTRGTGSLREQYF	TGTGCCAGCACCACTAGAGGGACAGGGTCTTTAAGAGAGCAGTACTTC
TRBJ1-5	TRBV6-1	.	CASSEPATGIRSNQPQHF	TGTGCCAGCAGTGAACCAGCCACAGGGATCCGTAGCAATCAGCCCCAGCATTTT
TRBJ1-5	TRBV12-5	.	CASGNRVNQPQHF	TGTGCTAGTGGCAACAGGGTCAATCAGCCCCAGCATTTT
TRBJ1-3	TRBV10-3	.	CAIRDGGAEGNTIYF	TGTGCCATCAGGGACGGAGGGGCCGAAGGAAACACCATATATTTT
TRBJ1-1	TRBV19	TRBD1	CASSKWTGGDSSEAFF	TGTGCCAGTAGCAAATGGACAGGGGGGGATTCGTCTGAAGCTTTCTTT
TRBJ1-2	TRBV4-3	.	CASSQDSGNGYTF	TGCGCCAGCAGCCAAGACTCAGGGAATGGCTACACCTTC
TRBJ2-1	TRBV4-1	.	CASSHPLENSYNEQFF	TGCGCCAGCAGCCACCCACTAGAAAACTCCTACAATGAGCAGTTCTTC